One and the same sample provided the 23 T cell receptor beta chains below, sequenced in a study of cytotoxic CD8 clonotypes in ibrutinib-treated CLL. Sequencing used immunoSEQ multiplex PCR; TCRdb keeps in-frame clones, though not all of them. Here the sample spans about 140,000 clones, about 80% being singletons. Source: PBMCs, taken after 12 months of ibrutinib treatment. These receptors were obtained from a human donor with chronic lymphocytic leukemia.

The chain links TRBV19 to TRBJ2-7; D gene ambiguous. The CDR3 length is 12 residues. CDR1 is LNHDA and CDR2 is SQIVND in the germline V gene (reference sequence). V was pared by 7 bases and J by 1 base, with 8 bases between. This CDR3 is CASTSGSYEQYF. CDR3 nucleotides: TGTGCCAGTACGAGTGGATCCTACGAGCAGTACTTC. Full variable domain (rest looked up from reference TRBV19 and TRBJ2-7): DGGITQSPKYLFRKEGQNVTLSCEQNLNHDAMYWYRQDPGQGLRLIYYSQIVNDFQKGDIAEGYSVSREKKESFPLTVTSAQKNPTAFYLCASTSGSYEQYFGPGTRLTVT.

The V and J genes are TRBV6-5 and TRBJ2-7; no definite D call. The germline gives CDR1 MNHEY, CDR2 SVGAGI. There are 15 residues in the CDR3. Trimming removed 0 bases at V and 1 base at J, with 10 bases between. The CDR3 sequence is CASSYSGEGSYEQYF. CDR3 sequence (DNA): TGTGCCAGCAGTTACTCGGGTGAAGGGTCCTACGAGCAGTACTTC.

Written as DNA, the CDR3 is TGTGCCAGCAGAACGGACTATGGGCCCGGGGAGCTGTTTTTT. Its protein product is CASRTDYGPGELFF. The chain links TRBV7-2 to TRBJ2-2, with D possibly TRBD2 on 6 matching bases. Germline V gene sequence: CDR1 SGHTA, CDR2 FQGNSA. V lost 6 bases and J 6 bases, leaving 14 bases between the germline ends. The CDR3 spans 14 residues.

The rearrangement joins TRBV27 to TRBJ2-7; no firm D call. The CDR3 extends over 14 amino acids. The germline V and J ends were trimmed by 5 bases and 6 bases, with 17 bases remaining between them. Germline V CDR1 and CDR2: MNHEY, SMNVEV (reference sequence). Here the CDR3 reads CASSPFSSVGEQYF. For the CDR3, the DNA is TGTGCCAGCAGTCCCTTTTCGTCGGTCGGCGAGCAGTACTTC.

This chain's CDR3 is CASSLMNTGELFF. In DNA form, the CDR3 reads TGTGCCAGCAGCCTTATGAACACCGGGGAGCTGTTTTTT. The rearrangement joins TRBV7-2 to TRBJ2-2; no clear D gene. The germline CDR1 and CDR2 sequences are SGHTA and FQGNSA. This CDR3 region has 13 residues. The V end was cut by 5 bases, the J end by 1 base, with 5 bases between.

The rearrangement links TRBV19 to TRBJ2-7; D may be TRBD1 (6 bases). This CDR3 contains 14 residues. Deletions cut 5 bases from V and 7 bases from J, with 18 bases between. Germline CDR1 and CDR2: LNHDA and SQIVND (reference sequence). The CDR3 nucleotides read TGTGCCAGTAGTCAGGGGCAACGACGAGGTGAGCAGTACTTC. Translation gives CASSQGQRRGEQYF.

The chain joins TRBV11-3 to TRBJ2-7; 10 positions agree with TRBD1. V trimming: 8 bases; J trimming: 3 bases; junction bases outside the gene matches: 7. This CDR3 is built from 14 residues. Germline CDR1 and CDR2: SGHNT and YENEEA. The CDR3 nucleotides are TGTGCCAGCGGAACGGGACAGGGGTTCTACGAGCAGTACTTC. Translated, it gives CASGTGQGFYEQYF. The full variable domain, with the rest looked up from reference TRBV11-3 and TRBJ2-7, is EAGVVQSPRYKIIEKKQPVAFWCNPISGHNTLYWYLQNLGQGPELLIRYENEEAVDDSQLPKDRFSAERLKGVDSTLKIQPAELGDSAVYLCASGTGQGFYEQYFGPGTRLTVT.

A few counts support this clone. The rearrangement links TRBV19 to TRBJ1-2; 7 nucleotides align to TRBD1. The CDR3 loop spans 14 amino acids. CDR1 and CDR2 (germline): LNHDA, SQIVND (reference sequence). After removal of 4 bases from V and 8 bases from J, the junction contained 10 bases not matched to a gene. DNA for the CDR3: TGTGCCAGTAGTACGTCACAGGGGCTGAGAGGCTACACCTTC. The encoded protein is CASSTSQGLRGYTF. The full variable domain, in which reference TRBV19 and TRBJ1-2 provide the parts outside the CDR3, is DGGITQSPKYLFRKEGQNVTLSCEQNLNHDAMYWYRQDPGQGLRLIYYSQIVNDFQKGDIAEGYSVSREKKESFPLTVTSAQKNPTAFYLCASSTSQGLRGYTFGSGTRLTVV.

This sequence joins TRBV6-4 and TRBJ2-2; a possible D gene is TRBD2 (5 bases). The CDR3 runs to 12 residues. The germline V gene encodes CDR1 MRHNA and CDR2 SNTAGT. The V gene lost 4 bases and the J gene lost 7 bases, with 7 bases spanning the gap. CDR3 sequence: CASSALDGELFF. The CDR3 bases are TGTGCCAGCAGTGCACTAGACGGGGAGCTGTTTTTT.

The chain carries TRBV5-1 and TRBJ2-1, with 7 bases fitting TRBD1. Germline V gene sequence: CDR1 SGHRS, CDR2 YFSETQ. The J segment lost 8 bases and the V segment lost 0 bases, leaving 5 bases of the junction unmatched. This CDR3 has 14 amino acids. The CDR3 sequence: CASSLEGARDEQFF. DNA of the CDR3: TGCGCCAGCAGCTTGGAGGGGGCGAGGGATGAGCAGTTCTTC.

The V gene is TRBV2, the J gene TRBJ1-2; the D is unclear. The germline CDR1 and CDR2 sequences are SNHLY and FYNNEI. Trimming cost V 3 bases and J 2 bases, with 10 bases left between them. The CDR3 is 14 residues long. CDR3 in amino acids: CASSDRLDNYGYTF. Here the CDR3 DNA reads TGTGCCAGCAGTGACAGACTGGACAACTATGGCTACACCTTC. Together with reference TRBV2 and TRBJ1-2, the CDR3 gives the full variable domain: EPEVTQTPSHQVTQMGQEVILRCVPISNHLYFYWYRQILGQKVEFLVSFYNNEISEKSEIFDDQFSVERPDGSNFTLKIRSTKLEDSAMYFCASSDRLDNYGYTFGSGTRLTVV.

The chain links TRBV25-1 to TRBJ1-1, with D perhaps matching TRBD1 (5 bases). The CDR3 consists of 13 residues. CDR1 is MGHDK and CDR2 is SYGVNS in the germline V gene. The V and J ends lost 7 bases and 4 bases respectively, with 13 bases between them. The CDR3 region is CASTGQWGTEAFF. The CDR3 DNA reads TGTGCCAGCACAGGGCAGTGGGGCACTGAAGCTTTCTTT.

V usage is TRBV27 and J usage is TRBJ2-3; the match to TRBD2 covers 11 bases. Germline values: CDR1 MNHEY, CDR2 SMNVEV (reference sequence). The V segment lost 2 bases and the J segment 6 bases; nucleotides outside the gene matches: 7. The length of the CDR3 is 16 residues. The CDR3 sequence: CASSLVLAGASDTQYF. In nucleotides, the CDR3 is TGTGCCAGCAGTTTAGTACTAGCGGGGGCCTCTGATACGCAGTATTTT.

The rearrangement joins TRBV4-2 to TRBJ2-3; D is perhaps TRBD2 (6 bases). CDR1 is LGHNA, CDR2 YNFKEQ, per germline. CDR3 length: 17 residues. Trimming took 0 bases from V and 0 from J, leaving 13 bases between them. The DNA of the CDR3 is TGTGCCAGCAGCCAAGAGGGACTCTCAACTAGCACAGATACGCAGTATTTT. Translating it yields CASSQEGLSTSTDTQYF.

A few counts support this clone. The chain uses TRBV6-1 and TRBJ2-2; D gene unclear. Germline CDR1 MNHNS, CDR2 SASEGT. The CDR3 consists of 16 residues. Trimming left V 0 bases short and J 7 bases short, with 15 bases between. The CDR3 DNA follows: TGTGCCAGCAGTGAAGCCTTGGAAGGCTCCGGCGGGGAGCTGTTTTTT. Translated, it gives CASSEALEGSGGELFF.

Written as DNA, the CDR3 is TGCAGTGCGCTTCGGGGCGGCTACACCTTC. Amino acids: CSALRGGYTF. The rearrangement uses TRBV20-1 and TRBJ1-2; a possible D gene is TRBD1 (5 bases). The germline CDR1 and CDR2 sequences are DFQATT and SNEGSKA (reference sequence). The CDR3 contains 10 residues. Trimming stripped 6 bases from V and 8 bases from J, with 10 bases between.

The chain combines TRBV11-1 with TRBJ1-1, with D possibly matching TRBD1 (5 bases). CDR1 and CDR2 (germline): SGHAT, FQDESV (reference sequence). The V end was cut by 5 bases, the J end by 3 bases, with 16 bases between. The CDR3 is 15 amino acids. CDR3 amino acids: CASSIRGKWYTEAFF. CDR3 DNA: TGTGCCAGCAGCATCCGGGGGAAATGGTACACTGAAGCTTTCTTT.

This clone has a handful of counts. The V and J genes are TRBV7-6 and TRBJ1-1, with a possible D match to TRBD1 (6 bases). CDR3 length: 14 amino acids. Germline CDR1 reads SGHVS; CDR2 reads FNYEAQ. V lost 5 bases and J lost 5, with 15 bases in between. The CDR3 reads CASSVQGGRTEAFF. CDR3 coding DNA: TGTGCCAGCAGCGTACAGGGCGGGAGGACTGAAGCTTTCTTT.

The chain links TRBV30 to TRBJ2-5; D unclear. V lost 3 bases to trimming and J lost 5 bases, with 10 bases between them. The CDR3 has 12 amino acids. Germline CDR1 and CDR2: GTSNPN and SVGIG (reference sequence). In DNA, the CDR3 is TGTGCCTGGAGAATCCATAGGGAGACCCAGTACTTC. This encodes CAWRIHRETQYF.

The chain links TRBV5-6 to TRBJ2-5, with D maybe TRBD1 (5 bases). The CDR3 loop spans 13 amino acids. V lost 2 bases and J 3 bases, leaving 8 bases between the germline ends. The germline gives CDR1 SGHDT, CDR2 YYEEEE. Here the CDR3 reads CASSLGREETQYF. The CDR3 region has the DNA TGTGCCAGCAGCTTAGGCAGGGAAGAGACCCAGTACTTC.

The J gene is TRBJ2-1, the V gene TRBV7-6; the match to TRBD1 covers 10 bases. This CDR3 region has 16 residues. Looked up from germline, CDR1 is SGHVS and CDR2 is FNYEAQ. Trimming removed 1 base from V and 8 bases from J; junction bases left unmatched: 8. The DNA of the CDR3 is TGTGCCAGCAGCTTAGGGGGACAGGGGAGCGAACATGAGCAGTTCTTC. The encoded protein is CASSLGGQGSEHEQFF.

This chain joins TRBV28 and TRBJ1-5; D is possibly TRBD1 (5 bases). The germline CDR1 and CDR2 sequences are MDHEN and SYDVKM. The CDR3 contains 14 residues. V lost 7 bases and J 3 bases, leaving 13 bases between the germline ends. CDR3: CASNIGHLNQPQHF. The CDR3 bases are TGTGCCAGCAACATAGGACATCTCAATCAGCCCCAGCATTTT.

The genes are TRBV5-5 and TRBJ2-2, with no clear D. The CDR3 contains 12 residues. Germline V lookup: CDR1 SGHKS, CDR2 YYEKEE (reference sequence). The V and J ends lost 4 bases and 5 bases respectively, with 6 bases between them. The CDR3 DNA is TGTGCCAGCAGCACTCGGACCGGGGAGCTGTTTTTT. As protein: CASSTRTGELFF.